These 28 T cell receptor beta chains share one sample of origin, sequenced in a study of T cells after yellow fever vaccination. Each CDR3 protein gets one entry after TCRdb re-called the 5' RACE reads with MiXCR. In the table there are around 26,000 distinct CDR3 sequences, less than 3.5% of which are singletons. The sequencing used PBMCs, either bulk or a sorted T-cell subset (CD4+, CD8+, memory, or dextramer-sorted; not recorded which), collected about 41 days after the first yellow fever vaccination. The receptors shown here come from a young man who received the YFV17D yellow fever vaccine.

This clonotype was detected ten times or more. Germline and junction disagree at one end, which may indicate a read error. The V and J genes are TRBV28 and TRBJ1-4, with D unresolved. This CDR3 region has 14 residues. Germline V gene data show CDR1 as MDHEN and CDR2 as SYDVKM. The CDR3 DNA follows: TGTGCCAGCAGTTTTCCGGGTTCTAAGGAAAAACTGTTTTTT. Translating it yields CASSFPGSKEKLFF.

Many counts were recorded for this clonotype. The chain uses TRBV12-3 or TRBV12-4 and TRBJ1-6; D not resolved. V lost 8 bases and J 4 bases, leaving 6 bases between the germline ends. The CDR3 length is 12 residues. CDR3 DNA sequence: TGTGCCAGCGGGGTTTATAATTCACCCCTCCACTTT. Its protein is CASGVYNSPLHF.

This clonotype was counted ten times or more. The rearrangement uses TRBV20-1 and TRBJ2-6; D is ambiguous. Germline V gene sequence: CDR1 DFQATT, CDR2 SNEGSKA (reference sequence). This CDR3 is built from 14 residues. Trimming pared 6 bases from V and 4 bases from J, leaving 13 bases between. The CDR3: CSALQAEGANVLTF. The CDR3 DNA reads TGCAGTGCATTGCAGGCGGAGGGGGCCAACGTCCTGACTTTC.

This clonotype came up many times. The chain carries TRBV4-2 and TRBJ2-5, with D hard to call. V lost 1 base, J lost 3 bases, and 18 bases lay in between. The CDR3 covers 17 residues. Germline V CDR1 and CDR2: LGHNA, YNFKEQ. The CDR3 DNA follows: TGTGCCAGCAGCCAAGGTCGGATAGGCCGAGACGAAGAGACCCAGTACTTC. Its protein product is CASSQGRIGRDEETQYF.

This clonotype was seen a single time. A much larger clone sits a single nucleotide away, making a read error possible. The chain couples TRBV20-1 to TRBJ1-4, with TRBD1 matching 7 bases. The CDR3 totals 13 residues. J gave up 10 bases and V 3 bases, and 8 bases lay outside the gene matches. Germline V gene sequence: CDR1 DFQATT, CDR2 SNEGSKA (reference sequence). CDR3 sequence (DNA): TGCAGTGCTAGGGACAGGTGGGATGTAAAACTGTTTTTT. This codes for CSARDRWDVKLFF.

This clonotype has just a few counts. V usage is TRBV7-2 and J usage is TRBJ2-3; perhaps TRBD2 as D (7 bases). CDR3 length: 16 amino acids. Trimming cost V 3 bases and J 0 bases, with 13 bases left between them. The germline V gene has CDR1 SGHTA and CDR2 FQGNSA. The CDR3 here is CASSFPGGPSTDTQYF. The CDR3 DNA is TGTGCCAGCAGCTTTCCCGGGGGGCCTAGCACAGATACGCAGTATTTT.

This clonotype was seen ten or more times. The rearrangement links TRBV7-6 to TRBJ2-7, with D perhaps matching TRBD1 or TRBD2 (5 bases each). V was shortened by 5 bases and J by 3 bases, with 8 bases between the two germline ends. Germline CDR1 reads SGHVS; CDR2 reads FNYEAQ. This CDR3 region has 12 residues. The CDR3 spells CASSPGGYEQYF. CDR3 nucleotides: TGTGCCAGCAGCCCTGGGGGCTACGAGCAGTACTTC.

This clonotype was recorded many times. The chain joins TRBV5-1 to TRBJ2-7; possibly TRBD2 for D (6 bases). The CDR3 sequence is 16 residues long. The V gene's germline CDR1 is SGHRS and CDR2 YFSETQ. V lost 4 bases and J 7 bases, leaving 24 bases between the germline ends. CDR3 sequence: CASSPGGIWGVREQYV. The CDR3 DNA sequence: TGCGCCAGCAGCCCCGGAGGTATTTGGGGGGTACGTGAGCAGTACGTC.

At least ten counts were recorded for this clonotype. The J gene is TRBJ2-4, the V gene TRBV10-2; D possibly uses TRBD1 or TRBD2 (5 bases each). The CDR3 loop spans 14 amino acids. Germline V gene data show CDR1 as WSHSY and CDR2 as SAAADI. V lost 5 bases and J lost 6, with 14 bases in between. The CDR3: CASSHGRGSNIQYF. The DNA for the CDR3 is TGCGCCAGCAGTCACGGACGGGGCTCAAACATTCAGTACTTC.

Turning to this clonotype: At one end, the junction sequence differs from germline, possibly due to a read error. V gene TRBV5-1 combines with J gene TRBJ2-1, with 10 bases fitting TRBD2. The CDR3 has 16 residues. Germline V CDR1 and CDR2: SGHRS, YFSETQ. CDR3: CSSSFLAGAAYNEQFF. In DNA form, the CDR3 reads TGCTCCAGCAGCTTTCTAGCGGGGGCCGCCTACAATGAGCAGTTCTTC.

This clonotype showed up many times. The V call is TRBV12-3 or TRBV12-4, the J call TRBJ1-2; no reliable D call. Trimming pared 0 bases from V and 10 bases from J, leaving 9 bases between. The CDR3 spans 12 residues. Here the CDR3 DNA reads TGTGCCAGCAGTTTAGCGGATGGGGACTACACCTTC. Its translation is CASSLADGDYTF.

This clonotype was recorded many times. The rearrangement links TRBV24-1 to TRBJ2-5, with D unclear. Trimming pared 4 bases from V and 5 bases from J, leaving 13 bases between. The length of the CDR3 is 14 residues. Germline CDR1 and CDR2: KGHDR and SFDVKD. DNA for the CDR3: TGTGCCACCAGTGACCCAAGGGCGACGGAGACCCAGTACTTC. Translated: CATSDPRATETQYF.

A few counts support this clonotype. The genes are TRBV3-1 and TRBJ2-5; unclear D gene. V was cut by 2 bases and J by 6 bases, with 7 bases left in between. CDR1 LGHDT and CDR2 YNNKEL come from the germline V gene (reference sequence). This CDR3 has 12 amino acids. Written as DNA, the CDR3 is TGTGCCAGCAGCCAACGCGTCCAGACCCAGTACTTC. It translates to CASSQRVQTQYF.

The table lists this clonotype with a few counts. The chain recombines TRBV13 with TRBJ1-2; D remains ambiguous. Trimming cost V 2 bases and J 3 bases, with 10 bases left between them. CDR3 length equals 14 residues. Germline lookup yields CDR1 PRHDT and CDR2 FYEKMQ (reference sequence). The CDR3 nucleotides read TGTGCCAGCAGCTTAATGGAAGGGTACTATGGCTACACCTTC. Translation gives CASSLMEGYYGYTF.

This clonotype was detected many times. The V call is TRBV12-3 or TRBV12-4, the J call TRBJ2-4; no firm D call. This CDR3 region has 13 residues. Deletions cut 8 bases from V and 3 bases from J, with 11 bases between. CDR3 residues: CASSDTNKNIQYF. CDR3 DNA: TGTGCCAGCTCCGACACGAACAAAAACATTCAGTACTTC.

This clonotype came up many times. The CDR3 protein is CASSLGTSGGAKETQYF. The CDR3 DNA is TGCGCCAGCAGCCTGGGGACTAGCGGGGGGGCCAAGGAGACCCAGTACTTC. V and J are TRBV5-1 and TRBJ2-5; 16 bases align to TRBD2. The CDR3 extends over 17 amino acids. CDR1 SGHRS and CDR2 YFSETQ come from the germline V gene. Losses at the gene ends were 4 bases for V and 5 bases for J; bases not matched to a gene: 8.

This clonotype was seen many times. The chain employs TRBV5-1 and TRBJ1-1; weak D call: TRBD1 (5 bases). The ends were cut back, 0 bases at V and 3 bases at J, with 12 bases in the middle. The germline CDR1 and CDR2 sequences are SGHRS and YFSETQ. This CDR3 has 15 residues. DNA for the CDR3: TGCGCCAGCAGCTTGGCCGGGGGACGCGACACTGAAGCTTTCTTT. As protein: CASSLAGGRDTEAFF.

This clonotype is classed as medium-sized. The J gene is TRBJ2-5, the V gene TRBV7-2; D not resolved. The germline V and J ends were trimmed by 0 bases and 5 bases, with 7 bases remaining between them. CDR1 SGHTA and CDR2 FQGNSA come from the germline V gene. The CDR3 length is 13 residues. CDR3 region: CASSLAGMETQYF. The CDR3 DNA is TGTGCCAGCAGCTTAGCGGGTATGGAGACCCAGTACTTC.

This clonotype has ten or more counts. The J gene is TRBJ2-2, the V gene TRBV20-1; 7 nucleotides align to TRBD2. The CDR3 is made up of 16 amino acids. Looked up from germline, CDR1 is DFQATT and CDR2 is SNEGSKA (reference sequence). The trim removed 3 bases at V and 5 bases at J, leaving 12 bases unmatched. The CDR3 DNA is TGCAGTGCTAGGTCCTCGGGGAGGGTCGGTACCGGGGAGCTGTTTTTT. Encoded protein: CSARSSGRVGTGELFF.

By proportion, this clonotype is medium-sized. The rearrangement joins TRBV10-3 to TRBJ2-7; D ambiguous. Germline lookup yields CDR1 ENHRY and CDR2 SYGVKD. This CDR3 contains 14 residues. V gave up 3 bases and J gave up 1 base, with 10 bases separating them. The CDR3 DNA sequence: TGTGCCATCAGTGACAGCACAGCGTCCTACGAGCAGTACTTC. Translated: CAISDSTASYEQYF.

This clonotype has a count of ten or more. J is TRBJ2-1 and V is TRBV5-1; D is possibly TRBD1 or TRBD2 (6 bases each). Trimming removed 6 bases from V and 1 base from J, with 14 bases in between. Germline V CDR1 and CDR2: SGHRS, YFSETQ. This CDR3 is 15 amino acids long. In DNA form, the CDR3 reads TGCGCCAGCAAGTTGGAGGGGGTATCCTACAATGAGCAGTTCTTC. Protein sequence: CASKLEGVSYNEQFF.

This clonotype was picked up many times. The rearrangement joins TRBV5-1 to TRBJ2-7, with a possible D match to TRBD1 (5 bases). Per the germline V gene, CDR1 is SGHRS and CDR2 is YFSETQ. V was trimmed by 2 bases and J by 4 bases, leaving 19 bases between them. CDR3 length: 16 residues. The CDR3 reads CASSFQMGRISYEQYF. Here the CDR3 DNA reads TGCGCCAGCAGCTTCCAGATGGGGCGGATTTCGTACGAGCAGTACTTC.

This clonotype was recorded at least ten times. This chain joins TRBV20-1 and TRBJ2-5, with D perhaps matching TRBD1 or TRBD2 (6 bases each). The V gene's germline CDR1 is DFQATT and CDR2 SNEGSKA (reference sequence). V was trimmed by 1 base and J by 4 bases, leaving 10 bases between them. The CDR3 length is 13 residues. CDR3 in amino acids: CSARGGAGETQYF. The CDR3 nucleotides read TGCAGTGCTAGAGGGGGGGCGGGAGAGACCCAGTACTTC.

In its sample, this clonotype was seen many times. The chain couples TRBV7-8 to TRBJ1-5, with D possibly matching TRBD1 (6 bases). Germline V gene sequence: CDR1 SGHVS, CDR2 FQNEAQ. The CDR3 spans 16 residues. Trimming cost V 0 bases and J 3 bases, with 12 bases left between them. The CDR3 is CASSLANRVVNQPQHF. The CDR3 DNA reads TGTGCCAGCAGCTTAGCGAACAGGGTAGTCAATCAGCCCCAGCATTTT.

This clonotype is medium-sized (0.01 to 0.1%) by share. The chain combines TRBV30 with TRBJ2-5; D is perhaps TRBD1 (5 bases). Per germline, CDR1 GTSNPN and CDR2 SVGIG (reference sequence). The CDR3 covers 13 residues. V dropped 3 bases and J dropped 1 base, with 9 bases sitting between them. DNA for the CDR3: TGTGCCTGGAGAGGGGCCTTCCAAGAGACCCAGTACTTC. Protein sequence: CAWRGAFQETQYF.

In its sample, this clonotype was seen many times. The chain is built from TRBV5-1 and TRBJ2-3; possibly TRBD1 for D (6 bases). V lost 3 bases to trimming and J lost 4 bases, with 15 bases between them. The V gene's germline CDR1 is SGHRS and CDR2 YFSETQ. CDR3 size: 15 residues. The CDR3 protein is CASSSTGLGPDTQYF. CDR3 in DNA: TGCGCCAGCAGCTCGACAGGCCTGGGGCCAGATACGCAGTATTTT.

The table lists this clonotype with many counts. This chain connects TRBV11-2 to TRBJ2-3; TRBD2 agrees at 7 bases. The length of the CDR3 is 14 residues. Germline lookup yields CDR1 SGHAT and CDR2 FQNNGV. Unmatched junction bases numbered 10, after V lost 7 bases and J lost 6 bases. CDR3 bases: TGTGCCAGCACTACTAGCGCCCGGGTGGATACGCAGTATTTT. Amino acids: CASTTSARVDTQYF.

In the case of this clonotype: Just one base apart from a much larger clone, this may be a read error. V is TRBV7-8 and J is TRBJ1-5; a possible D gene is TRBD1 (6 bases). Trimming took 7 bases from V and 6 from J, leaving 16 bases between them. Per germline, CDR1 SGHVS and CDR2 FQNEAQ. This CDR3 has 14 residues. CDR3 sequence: CASNLGGESQPQHF. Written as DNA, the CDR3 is TGTGCCAGCAACCTAGGGGGGGAGAGTCAGCCCCAGCATTTT.